The present entry profiles one TCR beta chain with its context. Its antigen remains unidentified. This specimen comes from a study of Tregs in tolerant kidney transplant recipients. Regarding the study as a whole: Tolerant patients' donor-specific Tregs expanded beyond overall Tregs, suggesting antigen-driven growth. Findings come from small patient numbers and require larger validation.

Produced via immunoSEQ multiplex PCR; TCRdb's table is partial and in-frame only. Its listing shows approximately 11,000 clones. The nonmyeloablative bone marrow transplants came from related graft donors, with transient mixed chimerism. Unstimulated Tregs (CD4+CD25+CD127-) and CD4+CD25- non-Tregs were sorted from PBMCs. The source of this sequence is a human patient who received a combined kidney and bone marrow transplant. A share of the T cells may be of graft donor origin. The sample here was CD8+ T cells from blood (PBMCs), taken 24 months after the transplant.

The sequenced CDR3 bases are TGTGCCAGCAGCTTGCAGGGTAGCACAGATACG. Translation: CASSLQGSTDT. The CDR3 reads in full as CASSLQGSTDTQYF. The V gene is TRBV7-9, the J gene TRBJ2-3; possible D gene TRBD1, 5 bases. With the read ending 3 residues before the CDR3 end, the germline J gene is used to fill in that end. V was clipped by 3 bases and J by 0 bases, with 7 bases between them. CDR1 and CDR2 (germline): SEHNR, FQNEAQ (reference sequence). This CDR3 spans 14 amino acids.